The present T cell receptor (beta chain) was sequenced within a study of T cell responses to AZD1222 COVID-19 vaccine. The method was immunoSEQ multiplex PCR; TCRdb's version includes in-frame clones alone and lacks a portion of them. Seen here are some 99,000 clones, over 75% observed once, and the top ten hold 9.5% to 15%. Notes on this clone: Its matching antigen is unknown.

Points from the study as a whole: Two AZD1222 administrations were followed by greater Spike-specific TCR breadth and depth. All repertoire sampling was performed exclusively after the peak T cell response.

V was cut by 6 bases and J by 6 bases, with 11 bases left in between. CDR3 size: 12 residues. The starting material was peripheral blood, obtained on day 0 of MenACWY control vaccination. This clonotype was sampled from an adult in good health. The rearrangement links TRBV12-3 or TRBV12-4 to TRBJ1-1; no definite D call. CDR3 protein: CASSRSGSEAFF. CDR3 bases: TGTGCCAGCAGCCGCTCGGGCTCTGAAGCTTTCTTT.